Below, 27 T cell receptor beta chains from the same sample are listed, as sequenced in a study of control samples from healthy donors and cancer patients. Measured with immunoSEQ multiplex PCR; TCRdb has only the in-frame clones, and not every one. The sample gives about 110,000 clones, 75% to 90% of which show up once; approximately 15% is in the top ten. The sample comprised blood. All receptors derive from a woman aged 45-60 years in good health.

Notes on this clone: The sample holds other DNA sequences that translate to the same CDR3. This chain connects TRBV6-6 to TRBJ2-5; possibly TRBD2 for D (6 bases). The CDR3 length is 14 residues. Between the trimmed V and J ends, which lost 11 bases and 2 bases, there was a span of 18 bases. The germline V gene has CDR1 MNHNY and CDR2 SVGAGI (reference sequence). CDR3 region: CASRETARQETQYF. CDR3 bases: TGTGCCTCCCGGGAGACAGCAAGGCAAGAGACCCAGTACTTC.

This chain connects TRBV7-9 to TRBJ2-1; D is uncertain. The CDR3 spans 14 residues. Germline V lookup: CDR1 SEHNR, CDR2 FQNEAQ (reference sequence). Trimming removed 5 bases at V and 0 bases at J, with 8 bases between. The CDR3 DNA is TGTGCCAGCAGCGTAGTAGTCTCCTACAATGAGCAGTTCTTC. This translates into CASSVVVSYNEQFF.

The V gene is TRBV9, the J gene TRBJ2-2, with D uncertain. The CDR3 runs to 15 residues. Trimming left V 4 bases short and J 6 bases short, with 16 bases between. Germline V gives CDR1 SGDLS, CDR2 YYNGEE. Written as DNA, the CDR3 is TGTGCCAGCAGCTCTACGGGCCTAACGTCCGGGGAGCTGTTTTTT. This encodes CASSSTGLTSGELFF. The full variable domain, completed using reference TRBV9 and TRBJ2-2, is DSGVTQTPKHLITATGQRVTLRCSPRSGDLSVYWYQQSLDQGLQFLIQYYNGEERAKGNILERFSAQQFPDLHSELNLSSLELGDSALYFCASSSTGLTSGELFFGEGSRLTVL.

The chain carries TRBV3-1 (or the pseudogene TRBV3-2) and TRBJ1-2, with unresolved D. The CDR3 covers 13 residues. V shed 4 bases and J shed 9 bases, with 15 bases lying between them. Per germline, CDR1 LGHDT and CDR2 YNNKEL (reference sequence). DNA for the CDR3: TGTGCCAGCAGCCCACAAGCCCGGGAGCGCTACACCTTC. Protein product: CASSPQARERYTF.

This chain uses TRBV2 with TRBJ2-7; D uncertain. Trimming removed 3 bases from V and 6 bases from J, with 18 bases in between. CDR3 length: 15 amino acids. In germline, CDR1 is SNHLY, CDR2 FYNNEI. The chain's CDR3 is CASSDRRKSVTEQYV. In nucleotides, the CDR3 is TGTGCCAGCAGTGACCGCCGGAAGTCTGTGACCGAGCAGTACGTC.

This clone was seen once. The CDR3 loop reads CASSDRGGGRAVNGLFF. The CDR3 nucleotides are TGTGCCAGCAGTGATAGAGGGGGCGGGAGGGCCGTTAACGGACTGTTCTTC. The V call is TRBV28, the J call TRBJ2-1; TRBD2 aligns across 9 bases. V lost 5 bases, J lost 15 bases, and 23 bases stayed unmatched. The CDR3 is made up of 17 amino acids. Germline CDR1 reads MDHEN; CDR2 reads SYDVKM.

This clone was observed a few times. The J gene is TRBJ2-7, the V gene TRBV28; tentatively, D is TRBD2 (5 bases). V was trimmed by 5 bases and J by 2 bases, leaving 13 bases between them. The CDR3 sequence is 14 residues long. Germline V gene sequence: CDR1 MDHEN, CDR2 SYDVKM. The DNA for the CDR3 is TGTGCCAGCAGTGCTCTAGCATTCGCCTACGAGCAGTACGTC. This sequence encodes CASSALAFAYEQYV.

The chain joins TRBV29-1 to TRBJ1-5; tentative D call: TRBD1 (6 bases). Germline values: CDR1 SQVTM, CDR2 ANQGSEA. The length of the CDR3 is 14 residues. With 6 bases removed from V and 0 bases from J, the gap between germline ends came to 12 bases. The CDR3 DNA follows: TGCAGCGTCTCCCGACAGGATAGCAATCAGCCCCAGCATTTT. It yields the protein CSVSRQDSNQPQHF. Complete variable domain (other parts from reference TRBV29-1 and TRBJ1-5): SAVISQKPSRDICQRGTSLTIQCQVDSQVTMMFWYRQQPGQSLTLIATANQGSEATYESGFVIDKFPISRPNLTFSTLTVSNMSPEDSSIYLCSVSRQDSNQPQHFGDGTRLSIL.

V usage is TRBV5-3 and J usage is TRBJ2-2, with D possibly matching TRBD2 (6 bases). TRBV5-3 is an ORF; its function is uncertain. The CDR3 has 15 amino acids. The germline V and J ends were trimmed by 4 bases and 7 bases, with 17 bases remaining between them. This CDR3 is CARSPGTLGHGELFF. CDR3 nucleotides: TGTGCCAGAAGCCCTGGGACTCTAGGTCACGGGGAGCTGTTTTTT.

The sample holds a few counts of this clone. The chain employs TRBV18 and TRBJ2-1; 12 nucleotides match TRBD2. The CDR3 is 16 residues long. Germline V gene sequence: CDR1 KGHSH, CDR2 LQKENI. The junction had 8 bases not matched to a gene; V was cut back by 2 bases and J by 9 bases. The CDR3 DNA reads as TGTGCCAGCTCACCAAGCCTAGCGGGGGGGCAGGGTGAGCAGTTCTTC. It translates to CASSPSLAGGQGEQFF. Full variable domain (rest looked up from reference TRBV18 and TRBJ2-1): NAGVMQNPRHLVRRRGQEARLRCSPMKGHSHVYWYRQLPEEGLKFMVYLQKENIIDESGMPKERFSAEFPKEGPSILRIQQVVRGDSAAYFCASSPSLAGGQGEQFFGPGTRLTVL.

The chain recombines TRBV3-1 (or the pseudogene TRBV3-2) with TRBJ2-2; maybe TRBD1 (5 bases). The CDR3 loop spans 17 amino acids. Germline-derived CDR1 and CDR2 are LGHDT and YNNKEL (reference sequence). With 0 bases removed from V and 8 bases from J, the gap between germline ends came to 19 bases. The CDR3 coding sequence is TGTGCCAGCAGCCAAGAGTGGGGCTCCACCGCACCTGGGGAGCTGTTTTTT. This codes for CASSQEWGSTAPGELFF.

The J gene is TRBJ2-7, the V gene TRBV29-1; D is unresolved. The length of the CDR3 is 13 residues. The V end was cut by 4 bases, the J end by 0 bases, with 10 bases between. Looked up from germline, CDR1 is SQVTM and CDR2 is ANQGSEA. DNA of the CDR3: TGCAGCGTTGCGCGGATCAGCTCCTACGAGCAGTACTTC. Translated: CSVARISSYEQYF.

Regarding this clone: Since a much larger clone is just one base distant, this may be a read error. The genes are TRBV12-3 or TRBV12-4 and TRBJ1-2; no clear D. The ends were cut back, 6 bases at V and 1 base at J, with 3 bases in the middle. The CDR3 consists of 11 residues. The CDR3 region has the DNA TGTGCCAGCAGCAATAACTATGGCTACACCTTC. The encoded protein is CASSNNYGYTF.

This sequence joins TRBV10-3 and TRBJ2-3; 14 bases match TRBD2. The CDR3 is 14 residues long. Germline V CDR1 and CDR2: ENHRY, SYGVKD. V shed 10 bases and J 5 bases; nucleotides not matched to a gene: 5. The CDR3 DNA sequence: TGTGCCACCGGACTAGCGGGGGGTCAAGATACGCAGTATTTT. Translation gives CATGLAGGQDTQYF.

The genes are TRBV11-2 and TRBJ2-1; D perhaps matches TRBD2 (5 bases). Trimming pared 0 bases from V and 9 bases from J, leaving 15 bases between. The CDR3 runs 15 residues. Per the germline V gene, CDR1 is SGHAT and CDR2 is FQNNGV. CDR3 loop: CASSLDSFGGLEQFF. In DNA form, the CDR3 reads TGTGCCAGCAGCTTAGATAGTTTCGGAGGACTTGAGCAGTTCTTC.

The chain uses TRBV7-3 and TRBJ2-3; TRBD2 aligns across 9 bases. The V segment lost 2 bases and the J segment 4 bases; nucleotides outside the gene matches: 1. CDR1 and CDR2 from the germline V gene are SGHTA and FQGTGA. This CDR3 is 14 amino acids long. Here the CDR3 reads CASSLGTSSDTQYF. In DNA, the CDR3 is TGTGCCAGCAGCTTAGGGACTAGCTCAGATACGCAGTATTTT.

The chain joins TRBV19 to TRBJ2-1; 11 bases agree with TRBD2. The CDR3 runs to 21 residues. J gave up 0 bases and V 6 bases, and 19 bases lay outside the gene matches. Germline V gene sequence: CDR1 LNHDA, CDR2 SQIVND (reference sequence). CDR3 sequence reads: CASSNPLLTSGRISSYNEQFF. The CDR3 DNA reads as TGTGCCAGTAGCAACCCCCTCTTAACTAGCGGGAGAATCAGCTCCTACAATGAGCAGTTCTTC.

The chain carries TRBV7-2 and TRBJ2-5, with D possibly being TRBD1 or TRBD2 (6 bases each). Germline loops: CDR1 SGHTA, CDR2 FQGNSA. V was pared by 2 bases and J by 1 base, with 11 bases between. The CDR3 totals 15 residues. The CDR3 bases are TGTGCCAGCAGCTTATTTCGGGGGCGCCAAGAGACCCAGTACTTC. This encodes CASSLFRGRQETQYF. The complete variable domain, with remaining parts taken from reference TRBV7-2 and TRBJ2-5, reads GAGVSQSPSNKVTEKGKDVELRCDPISGHTALYWYRQSLGQGLEFLIYFQGNSAPDKSGLPSDRFSAERTGGSVSTLTIQRTQQEDSAVYLCASSLFRGRQETQYFGPGTRLLVL.

This chain links TRBV4-3 with TRBJ2-4, with D maybe TRBD2 (5 bases). Trimming pared 0 bases from V and 0 bases from J, leaving 6 bases between. The CDR3 is 15 amino acids. CDR1 LGHNA and CDR2 YSLEER come from the germline V gene. The DNA of the CDR3 is TGCGCCAGCAGCCAAGACGGGGTAGCCAAAAACATTCAGTACTTC. Protein sequence: CASSQDGVAKNIQYF.

The rearrangement joins TRBV3-1 (or the pseudogene TRBV3-2) to TRBJ1-4, with a weak D call TRBD1 (6 bases). This CDR3 has 15 amino acids. CDR1 and CDR2 (germline): LGHDT, YNNKEL (reference sequence). V lost 7 bases, J lost 10 bases, and 22 bases lay in between. The CDR3 DNA sequence: TGTGCCAGCACCCCCAATAGGGATTTAGGGGGAAAACTGTTTTTT. Protein product: CASTPNRDLGGKLFF.

The chain combines TRBV15 with TRBJ2-7, with unresolved D. The CDR3 spans 15 residues. V was cut by 3 bases and J by 0 bases, with 12 bases left in between. The germline CDR1 and CDR2 sequences are LNHNV and YYDKDF (reference sequence). CDR3 residues: CATSSRGRSSYEQYF. In DNA, the CDR3 is TGTGCCACCAGCAGTCGAGGCAGATCCTCCTACGAGCAGTACTTC.

This rearrangement joins TRBV30 to TRBJ2-3, with TRBD2 matching over 11 bases. The CDR3 length is 15 residues. V gave up 5 bases and J gave up 11 bases; unmatched junction bases: 15. CDR1 is GTSNPN, CDR2 SVGIG, per germline (reference sequence). The chain's CDR3 is CAWGPETSGAGRQYF. The DNA for the CDR3 is TGTGCCTGGGGGCCTGAGACTAGCGGGGCTGGGAGGCAGTATTTT.

The J gene is TRBJ2-7, the V gene TRBV19, with D perhaps matching TRBD2 (6 bases). This CDR3 comprises 14 residues. Per the germline V gene, CDR1 is LNHDA and CDR2 is SQIVND (reference sequence). V lost 3 bases and J 2 bases, leaving 11 bases between the germline ends. CDR3 sequence reads: CASSIGDSPYEQYF. The CDR3 bases are TGTGCCAGTAGTATTGGGGACTCCCCCTACGAGCAGTACTTC.

This chain links TRBV27 with TRBJ1-6, with 8 bases identical to TRBD1. Germline trimming cut 5 bases from V and 14 bases from J; bases unmatched to any gene: 14. Germline CDR1 reads MNHEY; CDR2 reads SMNVEV (reference sequence). The CDR3 length is 15 residues. The CDR3 loop reads CASSAGQAPFESLHF. The CDR3 nucleotides are TGTGCCAGCAGTGCGGGACAGGCGCCGTTTGAGTCCCTCCACTTT.

The CDR3 region has the DNA TGTGCCAGCAGCCCCCAGGGGTCCCTTTCCTACGAGCAGTACGTC. Translated: CASSPQGSLSYEQYV. The chain couples TRBV21-1 to TRBJ2-7; the table's D call, TRBD1, has no DNA check behind it. TRBV21-1 is assigned pseudogene status. The CDR3 extends over 15 amino acids.

The chain recombines TRBV7-2 with TRBJ2-1, with D tentatively TRBD1 or TRBD2 (5 bases each). Trimming took 2 bases from V and 8 from J, leaving 16 bases between them. The CDR3 spans 15 residues. Germline-derived CDR1 and CDR2 are SGHTA and FQGNSA. The CDR3, as DNA: TGTGCCAGCAGCTTATCAGTGGGGGTGGTGGATGAGCAGTTCTTC. It translates to CASSLSVGVVDEQFF.

The chain has TRBV10-1 and TRBJ2-7; 11 positions match TRBD2. The germline V gene encodes CDR1 WNHNN and CDR2 SYGVQD (reference sequence). This CDR3 is built from 17 residues. J was trimmed by 4 bases and V by 5 bases; bases with no gene match: 13. In DNA, the CDR3 is TGCGCCAGCAGTCCTACTCGGCCGGGACTAGCGGATTACGAGCAGTACGTC. It yields the protein CASSPTRPGLADYEQYV.